A single sample is the source of the 20 T cell receptor beta chains below, sequenced in a study of T cell responses to AZD1222 COVID-19 vaccine. Assay: immunoSEQ multiplex PCR; the TCRdb copy retains only in-frame clones and omits some. The sample consists of more than 100,000 clones, about 94% of them appearing once. Source: peripheral blood, taken on day 0 of AZD1222 vaccination. The receptors originated from an adult in good health.

V is TRBV5-1 and J is TRBJ1-1, with a weak D call TRBD1 (6 bases). CDR3 size: 17 residues. Germline V gene lookup returns CDR1 SGHRS and CDR2 YFSETQ. Trimming shortened V by 0 bases and J by 3 bases, and 18 bases separated the two germline ends. The DNA for the CDR3 is TGCGCCAGCAGCTTGGGCCCGGGACAAAGTTTTGACACTGAAGCTTTCTTT. Translated, it gives CASSLGPGQSFDTEAFF.

A word on this clone: The junction departs from the called germline gene at one end, perhaps through a read error. The rearrangement uses TRBV15 and TRBJ1-3; a possible D gene is TRBD1 (5 bases). Germline lookup yields CDR1 LNHNV and CDR2 YYDKDF (reference sequence). The CDR3 totals 15 residues. In DNA, the CDR3 is TGTGCCACCAGCCGAGATCGGGGGTCAGGAAACACCATATATTTT. Translating gives CATSRDRGSGNTIYF.

The rearrangement links TRBV30 to TRBJ2-7, with TRBD1 as a possible D gene (5 bases). The CDR3 has 14 residues. Trimming took off 4 bases at V and 3 bases at J, with 16 bases between the two ends. Germline lookup yields CDR1 GTSNPN and CDR2 SVGIG (reference sequence). The CDR3 spells CAWTSPGFGYEQYF. In nucleotides, the CDR3 is TGTGCCTGGACCTCCCCAGGGTTCGGCTACGAGCAGTACTTC.

The J gene is TRBJ2-1, the V gene TRBV23-1; D might be TRBD2 (5 bases). TRBV23-1 is flagged as an ORF with uncertain function. The CDR3 has 15 amino acids. V was clipped by 4 bases and J by 8 bases, with 18 bases between them. The CDR3, as DNA: TGCGCCAGCAGTCCCGGTGAGGTCGGGGTCCATGAGCAGTTCTTC. Protein product: CASSPGEVGVHEQFF.

The sample holds one count of this clone. The rearrangement uses TRBV4-2 and TRBJ1-1, with D uncertain. CDR1 is LGHNA and CDR2 is YNFKEQ in the germline V gene. V shed 3 bases and J shed 7 bases, with 12 bases lying between them. There are 13 residues in the CDR3. The DNA of the CDR3 is TGTGCCAGCAGCCATTCCCAGGAAGGTGAAGCTTTCTTT. Translating it yields CASSHSQEGEAFF.

This clone appeared a few times. CDR3 sequence: CASSPSLGGRYNEQFF. The CDR3 DNA is TGTGCCAGCAGCCCCAGTCTTGGCGGGAGGTACAATGAGCAGTTCTTC. The rearrangement links TRBV5-6 to TRBJ2-1; the match to TRBD2 covers 8 bases. Germline lookup yields CDR1 SGHDT and CDR2 YYEEEE. CDR3 length: 16 amino acids. Trimming removed 4 bases from V and 4 bases from J; junction bases left unmatched: 10.

V is TRBV30 and J is TRBJ2-3; 9 bases line up with TRBD2. There are 16 residues in the CDR3. In germline, CDR1 is GTSNPN, CDR2 SVGIG (reference sequence). Germline trimming cut 0 bases from V and 2 bases from J; bases unmatched to any gene: 6. The CDR3 DNA reads as TGTGCCTGGAGTGTAGGAGCGGGGGGCTTCACAGATACGCAGTATTTT. Its protein product is CAWSVGAGGFTDTQYF. Looking up the rest from reference TRBV30 and TRBJ2-3 gives the full variable domain: SQTIHQWPATLVQPVGSPLSLECTVEGTSNPNLYWYRQAAGRGLQLLFYSVGIGQISSEVPQNLSASRPQDRQFILSSKKLLLSDSGFYLCAWSVGAGGFTDTQYFGPGTRLTVL.

V gene TRBV30 combines with J gene TRBJ2-7; 7 bases align to TRBD1. Germline V CDR1 and CDR2: GTSNPN, SVGIG (reference sequence). The J segment lost 2 bases and the V segment lost 3 bases, leaving 4 bases of the junction unmatched. The CDR3 is 13 residues long. The CDR3 DNA sequence: TGTGCCTGGAGGGGGACAGCCGCCTACGAGCAGTACTTC. This codes for CAWRGTAAYEQYF. Full variable domain (rest looked up from reference TRBV30 and TRBJ2-7): SQTIHQWPATLVQPVGSPLSLECTVEGTSNPNLYWYRQAAGRGLQLLFYSVGIGQISSEVPQNLSASRPQDRQFILSSKKLLLSDSGFYLCAWRGTAAYEQYFGPGTRLTVT.

The chain couples TRBV30 to TRBJ1-2; the D is unclear. CDR1 is GTSNPN and CDR2 is SVGIG in the germline V gene (reference sequence). V dropped 3 bases and J dropped 8 bases, with 7 bases sitting between them. CDR3 length: 10 residues. The CDR3 DNA is TGTGCCTGGAGGAAAGGGGGCTACACCTTC. It yields the protein CAWRKGGYTF.

The V gene is TRBV6-2 or TRBV6-3, the J gene TRBJ2-7, with 7 bases fitting TRBD2. This CDR3 comprises 16 residues. J lost 1 base, V lost 4 bases, and 10 bases had no gene match. Germline CDR1 and CDR2: MNHEY and SVGEGT. The CDR3 region has the DNA TGTGCCAGCAGTTCCCTCGGGGATAGCGGGTCCTACGAGCAGTACTTC. Amino acid sequence: CASSSLGDSGSYEQYF.

J is TRBJ2-7 and V is TRBV6-2 or TRBV6-3, with D unclear. This CDR3 comprises 14 residues. Trimming pared 4 bases from V and 3 bases from J, leaving 13 bases between. From germline, CDR1 is MNHEY and CDR2 SVGEGT. In nucleotides, the CDR3 is TGTGCCAGCAGTTCTTTCGAGTCAGGCTACGAGCAGTACTTC. It codes for CASSSFESGYEQYF.

The J gene is TRBJ1-5, the V gene TRBV2; D is uncertain. The length of the CDR3 is 13 residues. Germline assignment: CDR1 SNHLY and CDR2 FYNNEI. Trimming pared 6 bases from V and 9 bases from J, leaving 15 bases between. The CDR3 loop reads CASSQTEPWPQHF. The CDR3 DNA reads as TGTGCCAGCAGCCAAACAGAGCCTTGGCCCCAGCATTTT. Full variable domain (missing parts from reference TRBV2 and TRBJ1-5): EPEVTQTPSHQVTQMGQEVILRCVPISNHLYFYWYRQILGQKVEFLVSFYNNEISEKSEIFDDQFSVERPDGSNFTLKIRSTKLEDSAMYFCASSQTEPWPQHFGDGTRLSIL.

This clone was counted between two and nine times. The V and J genes are TRBV29-1 and TRBJ1-2, with D possibly TRBD1 on 6 matching bases. V was cut by 6 bases and J by 4 bases, with 15 bases left in between. The CDR3 is made up of 13 amino acids. The germline V gene encodes CDR1 SQVTM and CDR2 ANQGSEA. CDR3 nucleotide sequence: TGCAGCGTAGAAAAAGACAGGTTCTATGGCTACACCTTC. It specifies CSVEKDRFYGYTF.

CDR3 DNA: TGTGCCAGCAGCTTTTCTCAGACAGCTAACACTGAAGCTTTCTTT. Translation: CASSFSQTANTEAFF. The V and J genes are TRBV5-4 and TRBJ1-1, with a weak D call TRBD1 (5 bases). CDR1 is SGHNT, CDR2 YYREEE, per germline (reference sequence). CDR3 size: 15 residues. Trimming cost V 2 bases and J 2 bases, with 13 bases left between them.

This rearrangement joins TRBV28 to TRBJ1-2; 8 nucleotides align to TRBD1. This CDR3 has 12 amino acids. V shed 8 bases and J 6 bases; nucleotides not matched to a gene: 5. Germline CDR1 is MDHEN and CDR2 is SYDVKM. Written as DNA, the CDR3 is TGTGCCAGCGGCAGGGGGCGCGATGGCTACACCTTC. Residues: CASGRGRDGYTF.

The chain has TRBV25-1 and TRBJ1-5; the D is unclear. CDR1 and CDR2 from the germline V gene are MGHDK and SYGVNS. V lost 3 bases and J 7 bases, leaving 10 bases between the germline ends. This CDR3 contains 13 residues. The CDR3 bases are TGTGCCAGCAGTGAGGGAGGGCCCCAGCCCCAGCATTTT. It is translated as CASSEGGPQPQHF.

The rearrangement uses TRBV12-3 or TRBV12-4 and TRBJ1-2; D ambiguous. The CDR3 totals 13 residues. V lost 4 bases, J lost 4 bases, and 10 bases lay in between. As DNA, the CDR3 is TGTGCCAGCAGTTCCACAGAACGCTATGGCTACACCTTC. It specifies CASSSTERYGYTF.

The rearrangement links TRBV19 to TRBJ1-2; 8 nucleotides agree with TRBD1. The ends lost 7 bases at V and 4 bases at J; junction bases unmatched: 11. CDR1 and CDR2 from the germline V gene are LNHDA and SQIVND (reference sequence). The CDR3 spans 15 residues. The CDR3 here is CASTGGTGSLYGYTF. The CDR3 DNA sequence: TGTGCCAGTACCGGAGGGACAGGATCTCTCTATGGCTACACCTTC.

The chain carries TRBV7-6 and TRBJ1-2; D gene uncertain. Trimming cost V 1 base and J 4 bases, with 16 bases left between them. The germline V gene has CDR1 SGHVS and CDR2 FNYEAQ. This CDR3 region has 16 residues. CDR3 bases: TGTGCCAGCAGCTTAGGAGGCTTGAAGGGAAGCTATGGCTACACCTTC. Its protein product is CASSLGGLKGSYGYTF.

This sequence joins TRBV9 and TRBJ2-3; 7 nucleotides line up with TRBD2. Germline V gives CDR1 SGDLS, CDR2 YYNGEE. CDR3 length: 20 amino acids. The V segment lost 4 bases and the J segment 2 bases; nucleotides outside the gene matches: 22. CDR3 in DNA: TGTGCCAGCAGCCCCCGAATAGACCGTCTTTTGGGAGGGAACACAGATACGCAGTATTTT. Translation gives CASSPRIDRLLGGNTDTQYF.